This T cell receptor beta chain was sequenced for a study of PD-L1 blockade in urothelial cancer. Looking at the study overall: Across blood samples, T cells had a median count of 141,255.

This clone was seen only once. Here immunoSEQ multiplex PCR was the method, and the copy in TCRdb shows in-frame clones only, minus some. Of approximately 86,000 clones detected, 70% to 90% appear once; the ten largest clones hold approximately 6.7%. Time point reported: pretreatment peripheral blood. The source was PBMCs, collected around atezolizumab (anti-PD-L1) treatment. This receptor was identified in a man aged 35 to 55 with urothelial cancer.

The CDR3 DNA sequence: TGTGCCAGCAGTGAGGCCGGGAACGACTACAATGAGCAGTTCTTC. Translating it yields CASSEAGNDYNEQFF. V and J are TRBV6-1 and TRBJ2-1; possibly TRBD2 for D (5 bases). The CDR3 contains 15 residues. CDR1 is MNHNS, CDR2 SASEGT, per germline. Trimming pared 3 bases from V and 3 bases from J, leaving 12 bases between.